This TCR beta chain originates from a study of T cell responses to AZD1222 COVID-19 vaccine. Study details: Pooled in the analysis were second doses at about 4 or about 12 weeks. Study-wide results and limits: Among those given AZD1222, only five to seven were seropositive at baseline. With dominance at 160-218 and 743-854, vaccine-associated CD4 TCRs spanned spike. Repertoire sampling happened only post peak T cell response.

This CDR3 has 14 residues. Per the germline V gene, CDR1 is SGHDN and CDR2 is FVKESK. J was trimmed by 8 bases and V by 3 bases; bases with no gene match: 4. The method was immunoSEQ multiplex PCR; TCRdb's version includes in-frame clones alone and lacks a portion of them. The sample lists 120,000 to 150,000 clones; around 93% were seen once. Remarks on this clone: The antigen is unknown.

The rearrangement links TRBV14 to TRBJ1-6; 7 nucleotides align to TRBD1. The sequenced sample was peripheral blood, obtained on day 0 of AZD1222 vaccination. The source of this sequence is an adult in good health. CDR3 in DNA: TGTGCCAGCAGCCATGACAGGGCCCATTCACCCCTCCACTTT. Encoded protein: CASSHDRAHSPLHF.